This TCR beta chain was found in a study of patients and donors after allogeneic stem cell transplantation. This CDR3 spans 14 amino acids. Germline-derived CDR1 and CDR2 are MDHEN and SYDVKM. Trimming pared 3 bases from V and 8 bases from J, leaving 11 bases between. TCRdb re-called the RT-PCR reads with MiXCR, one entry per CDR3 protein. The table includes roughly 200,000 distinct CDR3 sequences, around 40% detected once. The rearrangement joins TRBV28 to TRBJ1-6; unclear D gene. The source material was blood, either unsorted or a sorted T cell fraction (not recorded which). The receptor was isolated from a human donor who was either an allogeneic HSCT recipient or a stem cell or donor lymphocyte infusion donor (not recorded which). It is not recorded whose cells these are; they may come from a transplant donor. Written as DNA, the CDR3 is TGTGCCAGCAGTTTCTTATCTAGGGATTCACCCCTCCACTTT. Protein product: CASSFLSRDSPLHF. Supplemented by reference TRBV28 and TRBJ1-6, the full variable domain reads DVKVTQSSRYLVKRTGEKVFLECVQDMDHENMFWYRQDPGLGLRLIYFSYDVKMKEKGDIPEGYSVSREKKERFSLILESASTNQTSMYLCASSFLSRDSPLHFGNGTRLTVT.